These T cell receptor beta chains were read from a single sample in a study of vaccination and CD4 T cells after COVID-19. TCRdb itself ran the PCR reads through MiXCR, one entry per CDR3 protein. This sample carries 8,000 to 8,500 distinct CDR3 sequences, approximately 46% of them seen once, and the ten largest clones take about 20%. The antigens for these receptors are not known. Specimen: CD4+ T cells from blood, cultured in vitro. These TCRs come from a human donor who had recovered from COVID-19. The CDR3 runs from the conserved cysteine through the conserved F or W. The D gene is left open where the match is weak. Clone size, where shown, is once, few, many, or a class for clones that have expanded.

d_call clone_size j_call v_call cdr3_nt cdr3_aa
TRBD2 few TRBJ2-7 TRBV27 TGTGCCAGCAGTCACTCGGGACTAGCGGGAGGGAAAAACTCCTACGAGCAGTACTTC CASSHSGLAGGKNSYEQYF
TRBD1 few TRBJ1-1 TRBV6-1 TGTGCCAGCAGGTCACAGGGGGTGAACACTGAAGCTTTCTTT CASRSQGVNTEAFF
NA large TRBJ1-5 TRBV18 TGTGCCAGCTCACCGACTGGGGCGGTTCAGCCCCAGCATTTT CASSPTGAVQPQHF
NA few TRBJ2-2 TRBV11-3 TGTGCCAGCAGCCCGGGACACTTGAACACCGGGGAGCTGTTTTTT CASSPGHLNTGELFF
TRBD1 NA TRBJ2-5 TRBV20-1 TGCAGTGCTGCCGGGACAGGGGGCGCAGAGACCCAGTACTTC CSAAGTGGAETQYF
NA NA TRBJ2-2 TRBV7-2 TGTGCCAGCAGCCCACAGGGCCCCCTTTTAGCCACCGGGGAGCTGTTTTTT CASSPQGPLLATGELFF
TRBD1 once TRBJ2-2 TRBV30 TGTGCCTGCCCCGGGGACAGGGGGGTCACCGGGGAGCTGTTTTTT CACPGDRGVTGELFF
NA few TRBJ1-5 TRBV2 TGTGCCAGCAGTGAAAGGGGCGGGAATCAGCCCCAGCATTTT CASSERGGNQPQHF
TRBD1 NA TRBJ2-3 TRBV7-2 TGTGCCAGCAGCTTGACAGGGGGCCCAGATACGCAGTATTTT CASSLTGGPDTQYF
NA medium-sized TRBJ2-3 TRBV7-2 TGTGCCAGCAGGAGGTCTAGCACAGATACGCAGTATTTT CASRRSSTDTQYF
TRBD2 NA TRBJ2-1 TRBV27 TGTGCCAGCAGCCGGGGGGGATTGTACAATGAGCAGTTCTTC CASSRGGLYNEQFF
TRBD1 NA TRBJ1-2 TRBV5-3 TGTGCCAGAAGCTTTGAGGGGGCGCGCGGCTACACCTTC CARSFEGARGYTF
NA NA TRBJ2-7 TRBV6-2/TRBV6-3 TGTGCCAGCAGTTACTCGATGGGGTTGGCCTACGAGCAGTACTTC CASSYSMGLAYEQYF
NA few TRBJ1-1 TRBV4-3 TGCGCCAGCAGCCCGTCGGGTCGTACTGAAGCTTTCTTT CASSPSGRTEAFF
NA NA TRBJ2-7 TRBV12-5 TGTGCTAGTGGTTCGGGATACGAGCAGTACTTC CASGSGYEQYF
TRBD2 NA TRBJ2-5 TRBV6-1 TGTGCCAGCAGTGGACTAGCGGGGGGTGAGGAGACCCAGTACTTC CASSGLAGGEETQYF
TRBD1 few TRBJ2-5 TRBV20-1 TGCAGTGCAATTGGGACAGGGGGGCGGGGGACCCAGTACTTC CSAIGTGGRGTQYF
NA NA TRBJ2-1 TRBV6-2/TRBV6-3 TGTGCCAGCACAGAGCGTCCCTACAATGAGCAGTTCTTC CASTERPYNEQFF
NA NA TRBJ2-3 TRBV20-1 TGCAGTGCTTCAGGGTGGAGAACAGTTACGCAGTATTTT CSASGWRTVTQYF
NA NA TRBJ2-2 TRBV15 TGTGCCACCAGCAGTGCTGATGGAACTTACGGGGAGCTGTTTTTT CATSSADGTYGELFF